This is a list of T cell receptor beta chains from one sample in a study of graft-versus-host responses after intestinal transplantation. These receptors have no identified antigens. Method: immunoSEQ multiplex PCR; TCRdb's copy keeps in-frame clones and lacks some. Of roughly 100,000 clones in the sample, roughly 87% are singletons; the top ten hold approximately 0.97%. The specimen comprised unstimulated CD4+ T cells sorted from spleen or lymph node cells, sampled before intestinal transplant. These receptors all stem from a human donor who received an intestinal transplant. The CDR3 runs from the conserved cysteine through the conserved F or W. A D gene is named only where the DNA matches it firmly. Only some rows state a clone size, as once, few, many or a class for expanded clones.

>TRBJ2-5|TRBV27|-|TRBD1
CASRQWDRKETQYF
TGTGCCAGCAGGCAATGGGACAGGAAAGAGACCCAGTACTTC
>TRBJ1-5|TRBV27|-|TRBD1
CASSKGQGDQPQHF
TGTGCCAGCAGCAAAGGACAGGGGGATCAGCCCCAGCATTTT
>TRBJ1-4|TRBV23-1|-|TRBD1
CASSQIRSQGERVRSNEKLFF
TGCGCCAGCAGTCAAATTCGTTCCCAGGGGGAAAGGGTCCGATCTAATGAAAAACTGTTTTTT
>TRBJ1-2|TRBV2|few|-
CASSEGGNYGYTF
TGTGCCAGCAGTGAAGGAGGGAACTATGGCTACACCTTC
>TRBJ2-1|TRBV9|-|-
CASSVEGQGKKFF
TGTGCCAGCAGCGTAGAAGGGCAGGGTAAAAAGTTCTTC
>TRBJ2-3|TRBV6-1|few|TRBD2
CASSDSGGGTDTQYF
TGTGCCAGCAGTGACTCGGGGGGAGGCACAGATACGCAGTATTTT
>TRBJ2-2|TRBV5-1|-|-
CASSLAKGGLGHTGELFF
TGCGCCAGCAGCTTGGCCAAAGGGGGTCTGGGGCACACCGGGGAGCTGTTTTTT
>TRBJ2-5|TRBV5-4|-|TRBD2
CASSSSGGAGETQYF
TGTGCCAGCAGCAGTAGCGGGGGGGCCGGCGAGACCCAGTACTTC
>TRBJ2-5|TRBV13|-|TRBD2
CASSSLLAGVMETQYF
TGTGCCAGCAGCTCCTTACTAGCGGGGGTTATGGAGACCCAGTACTTC
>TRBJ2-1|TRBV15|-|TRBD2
CATSRLGTIGVGEQFF
TGTGCCACCAGCAGACTCGGGACTATCGGGGTTGGTGAGCAGTTCTTC